This TCR beta chain was identified during a study of T cells in localized non-small cell lung cancer. Study conclusions and caveats: Of the tissues analyzed, uninvolved adjacent lung showed maximal T cell clonality, greater than tumor.

A word on this clone: What it binds is unknown.

Profiling relied on immunoSEQ multiplex PCR, and the TCRdb table lists in-frame clones only, not all of them. The sample has tens of thousands of clones, 80% seen once; the top ten hold 15% to 20%. The CDR3 loop spans 13 amino acids. CDR1 and CDR2 (germline): MDHEN, SYDVKM. V was pared by 5 bases and J by 7 bases, with 6 bases of the junction left unmatched. The sample consisted of PBMCs, taken before any cancer treatment. The sequence was collected from a man aged 35 to 70 with stage II squamous cell lung carcinoma. The chain recombines TRBV28 with TRBJ1-2, with TRBD1 matching 8 bases. The CDR3 nucleotides read TGTGCCAGCAGTCCCGACAGGGGTCCTGGCTACACCTTC. Translation gives CASSPDRGPGYTF.